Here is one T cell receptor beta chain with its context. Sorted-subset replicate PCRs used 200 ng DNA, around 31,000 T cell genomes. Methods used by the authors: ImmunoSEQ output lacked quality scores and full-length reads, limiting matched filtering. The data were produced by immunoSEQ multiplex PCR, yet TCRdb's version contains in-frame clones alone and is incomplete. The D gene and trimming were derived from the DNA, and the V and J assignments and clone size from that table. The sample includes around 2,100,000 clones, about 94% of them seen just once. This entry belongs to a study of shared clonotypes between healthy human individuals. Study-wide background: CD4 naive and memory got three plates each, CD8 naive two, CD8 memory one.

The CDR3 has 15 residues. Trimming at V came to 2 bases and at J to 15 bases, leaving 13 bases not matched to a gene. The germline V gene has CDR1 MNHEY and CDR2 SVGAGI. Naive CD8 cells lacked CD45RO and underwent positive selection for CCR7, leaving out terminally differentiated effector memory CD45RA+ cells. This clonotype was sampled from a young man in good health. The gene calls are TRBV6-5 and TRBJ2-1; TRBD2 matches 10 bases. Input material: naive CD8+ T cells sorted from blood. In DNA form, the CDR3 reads TGTGCCAGCAGTTACCAGAGCGGGAGGGCTCTCCTAGCGTTCTTC. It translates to CASSYQSGRALLAFF.